This TCR beta chain was recovered during a study of regulatory dendritic cells for organ transplantation. Study findings and constraints: Memory T cells were less diverse than naive, with memory CD8+ most oligoclonal. Between individuals, the alloreactive memory CD8+ T cell pool differed considerably. Mature dendritic cells appeared to drive more memory CD8+ clonal expansion than regulatory ones.

Sorted subsets were CFSE-labeled and cultured roughly 5 days with allogeneic dendritic cells. Naive CD45RA+ and memory CD45RO+ CD4+ or CD8+ T cells were FACS-sorted. This CDR3 has 14 residues. V was cut by 5 bases and J by 7 bases, with 15 bases left in between. Per germline, CDR1 MDHEN and CDR2 SYDVKM. Profiling relied on immunoSEQ multiplex PCR, and the TCRdb table lists in-frame clones only, not all of them. The repertoire holds 15,000 to 20,000 clones, around 80% seen once, with 2.5% to 4% in the top ten. Details on this clone: Its antigen is unknown.

The rearrangement uses TRBV28 and TRBJ2-1, with D tentatively TRBD2 (6 bases). Sequencing used memory CD4+ T cells from blood cultured with regulatory dendritic cells. The subset was: CD45RO+ memory T cells. The sequence was collected from a human donor in good health. DNA for the CDR3: TGTGCCAGCAGTCCTCGACTAGGTCAGAATGAGCAGTTCTTC. Amino acid sequence: CASSPRLGQNEQFF.